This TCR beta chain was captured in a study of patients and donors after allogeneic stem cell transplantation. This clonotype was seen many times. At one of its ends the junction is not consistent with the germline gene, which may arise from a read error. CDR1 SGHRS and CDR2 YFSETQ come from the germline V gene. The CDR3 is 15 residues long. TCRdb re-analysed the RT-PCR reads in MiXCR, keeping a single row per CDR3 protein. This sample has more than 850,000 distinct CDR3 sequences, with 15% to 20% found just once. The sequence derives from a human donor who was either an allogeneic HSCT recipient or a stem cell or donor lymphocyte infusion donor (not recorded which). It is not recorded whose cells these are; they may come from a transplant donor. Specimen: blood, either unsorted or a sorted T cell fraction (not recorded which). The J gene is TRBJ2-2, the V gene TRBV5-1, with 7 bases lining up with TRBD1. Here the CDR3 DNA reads TGTGCCAGCAGCCCCGGGACAGCGAACACCGGGGAGCTGTTTTTT. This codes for CASSPGTANTGELFF.